The 26 T cell receptor beta chains presented below share a single source sample, sequenced in a study of blood T cell repertoires in COVID-19. TCRdb's copy holds only in-frame clones and misses some; the assay was immunoSEQ multiplex PCR. The repertoire has 200,000 to 250,000 clones, around 84% of them found once; the top ten carry roughly 1.6%. Sequencing was done on a sample of PBMCs or T cells enriched from blood (not recorded which). Receptors were obtained from a woman aged 45 to 65 who had recovered from COVID-19.

V and J are TRBV14 and TRBJ1-1; D is ambiguous. The CDR3 spans 14 residues. Germline V gene data show CDR1 as SGHDN and CDR2 as FVKESK. The V gene lost 2 bases and the J gene lost 5 bases, with 12 bases spanning the gap. This chain's CDR3 is CASSQFISGTEAFF. Written as DNA, the CDR3 is TGTGCCAGCAGCCAATTTATAAGCGGTACTGAAGCTTTCTTT.

The chain joins TRBV9 to TRBJ1-4; the D is unclear. The CDR3 has 14 residues. Trimming took off 3 bases at V and 7 bases at J, with 13 bases between the two ends. The V gene's germline CDR1 is SGDLS and CDR2 YYNGEE. CDR3 residues: CASSGTGDPEKLFF. The CDR3 nucleotides are TGTGCCAGCAGCGGTACTGGAGATCCTGAAAAACTGTTTTTT. Full variable domain (outside the CDR3, taken from reference TRBV9 and TRBJ1-4): DSGVTQTPKHLITATGQRVTLRCSPRSGDLSVYWYQQSLDQGLQFLIQYYNGEERAKGNILERFSAQQFPDLHSELNLSSLELGDSALYFCASSGTGDPEKLFFGSGTQLSVL.

This sequence joins TRBV24-1 and TRBJ2-7, with TRBD1 as a possible D gene (5 bases). V was pared by 9 bases and J by 2 bases, with 13 bases between. The CDR3 has 13 amino acids. Germline-derived CDR1 and CDR2 are KGHDR and SFDVKD. Here the CDR3 reads CATWTIPPYEQYF. The CDR3 nucleotides are TGTGCCACCTGGACAATTCCTCCCTACGAGCAGTACTTC.

The chain joins TRBV28 to TRBJ1-4, with D possibly TRBD1 on 6 matching bases. Deletions cut 7 bases from V and 8 bases from J, with 17 bases between. Germline CDR1 MDHEN, CDR2 SYDVKM. The CDR3 spans 14 residues. The CDR3 region is CASTQGWMGEKLFF. As DNA, the CDR3 is TGTGCCAGCACCCAGGGGTGGATGGGGGAAAAACTGTTTTTT.

The rearrangement uses TRBV6-1 and TRBJ1-2; D might be TRBD1 (5 bases). The CDR3 sequence is 16 residues long. Trimming left V 4 bases short and J 3 bases short, with 18 bases between. Per germline, CDR1 MNHNS and CDR2 SASEGT. The CDR3 sequence: CASSVGWGAGDYGYTF. The CDR3 DNA is TGTGCCAGCAGTGTCGGCTGGGGCGCGGGGGACTATGGCTACACCTTC.

This chain joins TRBV12-5 and TRBJ2-1; 11 bases agree with TRBD2. CDR1 is LGHNT, CDR2 FRNRAP, per germline. The length of the CDR3 is 17 residues. With V trimmed by 4 bases and J by 5 bases, 10 bases remained unmatched. The CDR3 DNA reads TGTGCTAGTGGTTCCACGTTAGCGGGAGGGGGGAACAATGAGCAGTTCTTC. Translated: CASGSTLAGGGNNEQFF.

J is TRBJ2-7 and V is TRBV18; D perhaps matches TRBD2 (5 bases). Trimming removed 8 bases from V and 4 bases from J, with 21 bases in between. The CDR3 runs to 15 residues. Germline values: CDR1 KGHSH, CDR2 LQKENI. CDR3 sequence (DNA): TGTGCCAGCCAAAAGGCGGGCGCCGGTAATTACGAGCAGTACTTC. It codes for CASQKAGAGNYEQYF.

The rearrangement uses TRBV15 and TRBJ1-6; TRBD1 is a possible D gene (6 bases). Trimming took 4 bases from V and 9 from J, leaving 16 bases between them. The CDR3 spans 15 residues. CDR1 is LNHNV, CDR2 YYDKDF, per germline (reference sequence). The CDR3 nucleotides read TGTGCCACCAGCACGTCACAGGGTATGGGTTCACCCCTCCACTTT. Translating it yields CATSTSQGMGSPLHF. The full variable domain, in which reference TRBV15 and TRBJ1-6 provide the parts outside the CDR3, is DAMVIQNPRYQVTQFGKPVTLSCSQTLNHNVMYWYQQKSSQAPKLLFHYYDKDFNNEADTPDNFQSRRPNTSFCFLDIRSPGLGDTAMYLCATSTSQGMGSPLHFGNGTRLTVT.

The chain has TRBV7-3 and TRBJ2-7, with TRBD2 matching 14 bases. Germline V CDR1 and CDR2: SGHTA, FQGTGA. The CDR3 consists of 17 residues. With 1 base clipped from V and 3 bases from J, the junction kept 5 bases outside the gene matches. The CDR3 DNA follows: TGTGCCAGCAGCTTAAAGGGACTAGCGGGAGAGTTCTACGAGCAGTACTTC. This codes for CASSLKGLAGEFYEQYF.

CDR3 in DNA: TGTGCCAGCAGTTACTATAGCGGGAGAGATACGCAGTATTTT. It codes for CASSYYSGRDTQYF. The chain couples TRBV6-6 to TRBJ2-3; 9 bases align to TRBD2. V was pared by 1 base and J by 5 bases, with 1 base of the junction left unmatched. Germline CDR1 and CDR2: MNHNY and SVGAGI (reference sequence). The CDR3 runs 14 residues.

V is TRBV19 and J is TRBJ2-7, with 11 bases matching TRBD2. The CDR3 is made up of 15 amino acids. V dropped 3 bases and J dropped 7; count of bases not matched to a gene: 8. Germline V CDR1 and CDR2: LNHDA, SQIVND (reference sequence). The CDR3 sequence is CASSIGTSGFWEQYF. The CDR3 DNA is TGTGCCAGTAGTATCGGGACTAGCGGCTTTTGGGAGCAGTACTTC. The full variable domain, its missing parts supplied by reference TRBV19 and TRBJ2-7, is DGGITQSPKYLFRKEGQNVTLSCEQNLNHDAMYWYRQDPGQGLRLIYYSQIVNDFQKGDIAEGYSVSREKKESFPLTVTSAQKNPTAFYLCASSIGTSGFWEQYFGPGTRLTVT.

The chain carries TRBV15 and TRBJ2-7, with 7 bases lining up with TRBD2. The junction had 9 bases not matched to a gene; V was cut back by 3 bases and J by 4 bases. CDR3 length equals 15 residues. CDR1 LNHNV and CDR2 YYDKDF come from the germline V gene (reference sequence). The CDR3 DNA reads TGTGCCACCAGCAGTTGGGGGAGGGGAGATTACGAGCAGTACTTC. Amino acid sequence: CATSSWGRGDYEQYF.

The chain joins TRBV19 to TRBJ2-3; the match to TRBD2 covers 7 bases. CDR1 is LNHDA and CDR2 is SQIVND in the germline V gene (reference sequence). CDR3 length equals 17 residues. J lost 1 base, V lost 6 bases, and 13 bases had no gene match. This chain's CDR3 is CASRSAGVGLGTDTQYF. CDR3 in DNA: TGTGCCAGTAGGTCCGCGGGAGTTGGCTTAGGCACAGATACGCAGTATTTT.

V gene TRBV28 combines with J gene TRBJ2-2; the D is unclear. Germline CDR1 is MDHEN and CDR2 is SYDVKM. V lost 7 bases and J lost 6, with 9 bases in between. The CDR3 is 12 residues long. Written as DNA, the CDR3 is TGTGCCAGCAAAACCGCGCCCGGGGAGCTGTTTTTT. This gives the protein CASKTAPGELFF.

This clone is a singleton in its sample. The sample carries other DNA sequences with the same CDR3. This chain links TRBV20-1 with TRBJ2-7; the D gene is possibly TRBD2 (5 bases). The CDR3 has 11 amino acids. Germline V gene sequence: CDR1 DFQATT, CDR2 SNEGSKA (reference sequence). The ends were cut back, 6 bases at V and 6 bases at J, with 12 bases in the middle. The CDR3, as DNA: TGCAGTGCCTCTAGAGGGAGCGAGCAGTACTTC. Translating gives CSASRGSEQYF.

The V gene is TRBV7-2, the J gene TRBJ2-1; perhaps TRBD1 as D (6 bases). The germline gives CDR1 SGHTA, CDR2 FQGNSA. This CDR3 is 13 amino acids long. V was pared by 3 bases and J by 3 bases, with 6 bases between. In nucleotides, the CDR3 is TGTGCCAGCAGCTTGGACAGCTACAATGAGCAGTTCTTC. This translates into CASSLDSYNEQFF. Together with reference TRBV7-2 and TRBJ2-1, the CDR3 gives the full variable domain: GAGVSQSPSNKVTEKGKDVELRCDPISGHTALYWYRQSLGQGLEFLIYFQGNSAPDKSGLPSDRFSAERTGGSVSTLTIQRTQQEDSAVYLCASSLDSYNEQFFGPGTRLTVL.

This clone was found once. The chain employs TRBV19 and TRBJ1-1; 9 nucleotides match TRBD1. V lost 4 bases, J lost 10 bases, and 7 bases stayed unmatched. CDR3 size: 13 residues. CDR1 and CDR2 from the germline V gene are LNHDA and SQIVND (reference sequence). CDR3 DNA sequence: TGTGCCAGTAGTAGACAGGGGGAGCTGAGAGCTTTCTTT. It yields the protein CASSRQGELRAFF.

The J gene is TRBJ1-1, the V gene TRBV5-1; D not resolved. The ends were cut back, 5 bases at V and 7 bases at J, with 15 bases in the middle. This CDR3 region has 13 residues. Germline-derived CDR1 and CDR2 are SGHRS and YFSETQ. The CDR3 bases are TGCGCCAGCAGGGTTCATTCCGGGGTTGAAGCTTTCTTT. Amino acid sequence: CASRVHSGVEAFF.

This clone was counted a single time. The chain recombines TRBV18 with TRBJ2-7, with D possibly being TRBD2 (6 bases). The CDR3 length is 17 residues. Trimming cost V 0 bases and J 7 bases, with 22 bases left between them. From germline, CDR1 is KGHSH and CDR2 LQKENI. The CDR3 sequence: CASSPPGGGTASGEQYF. The CDR3 DNA reads TGTGCCAGCTCACCACCGGGTGGGGGGACGGCATCCGGTGAGCAGTACTTC.

In its sample, this clone was seen once. This chain connects TRBV4-2 to TRBJ2-7; D is unresolved. Trimming cost V 1 base and J 1 base, with 14 bases left between them. In germline, CDR1 is LGHNA, CDR2 YNFKEQ. The CDR3 is 16 residues long. The chain's CDR3 is CASSQGGPGSSYEQYF. The CDR3 DNA sequence: TGTGCCAGCAGCCAAGGCGGCCCCGGCTCGTCCTACGAGCAGTACTTC.

The chain couples TRBV5-4 to TRBJ2-7; D is perhaps TRBD1 (6 bases). CDR1 is SGHNT and CDR2 is YYREEE in the germline V gene (reference sequence). The V and J ends lost 3 bases and 7 bases respectively, with 11 bases between them. The CDR3 extends over 12 amino acids. The CDR3 DNA is TGTGCCAGCAGCTCCGGACAGCGGGAGCAGTACTTC. As protein: CASSSGQREQYF. Looking up the rest from reference TRBV5-4 and TRBJ2-7 gives the full variable domain: ETGVTQSPTHLIKTRGQQVTLRCSSQSGHNTVSWYQQALGQGPQFIFQYYREEENGRGNFPPRFSGLQFPNYSSELNVNALELDDSALYLCASSSGQREQYFGPGTRLTVT.

This chain joins TRBV4-2 and TRBJ1-5; TRBD1 might be the D (6 bases). Trimming took 1 base from V and 9 from J, leaving 16 bases between them. Per the germline V gene, CDR1 is LGHNA and CDR2 is YNFKEQ. This CDR3 spans 15 amino acids. The CDR3 DNA is TGTGCCAGCAGCCAAGGGGCAGGGGCGTCGGGGCCCCAGCATTTT. Translation: CASSQGAGASGPQHF.

The sample holds a few counts of this clone. The chain's CDR3 is CASSFTRGTGELFF. The DNA for the CDR3 is TGTGCCAGCAGCTTTACCCGGGGCACCGGGGAGCTGTTTTTT. This chain joins TRBV11-2 and TRBJ2-2; D might be TRBD2 (5 bases). Trimming took 3 bases from V and 4 from J, leaving 9 bases between them. Germline V CDR1 and CDR2: SGHAT, FQNNGV. CDR3 length: 14 residues. Looking up the rest from reference TRBV11-2 and TRBJ2-2 gives the full variable domain: EAGVAQSPRYKIIEKRQSVAFWCNPISGHATLYWYQQILGQGPKLLIQFQNNGVVDDSQLPKDRFSAERLKGVDSTLKIQPAKLEDSAVYLCASSFTRGTGELFFGEGSRLTVL.

The gene calls are TRBV28 and TRBJ2-1; 11 bases agree with TRBD2. Looked up from germline, CDR1 is MDHEN and CDR2 is SYDVKM. After removal of 5 bases from V and 6 bases from J, the junction contained 15 bases not matched to a gene. The CDR3 has 18 residues. The CDR3 here is CASSNARRTSGWPNEQFF. The CDR3 DNA follows: TGTGCCAGCAGTAATGCCCGACGGACTAGCGGGTGGCCCAATGAGCAGTTCTTC.

The genes are TRBV5-1 and TRBJ2-1; 7 bases line up with TRBD1. This CDR3 is built from 14 residues. V was pared by 0 bases and J by 3 bases, with 0 bases of the junction left unmatched. The germline gives CDR1 SGHRS, CDR2 YFSETQ. The CDR3 DNA is TGCGCCAGCAGCTTGGGGACAGGCTACAATGAGCAGTTCTTC. This sequence encodes CASSLGTGYNEQFF.

J is TRBJ1-1 and V is TRBV19; D is unclear. The germline V gene has CDR1 LNHDA and CDR2 SQIVND (reference sequence). V dropped 6 bases and J dropped 1 base, with 9 bases sitting between them. This CDR3 comprises 13 residues. Here the CDR3 reads CASSVSKNTEAFF. The CDR3, as DNA: TGTGCCAGTAGCGTGTCTAAGAACACTGAAGCTTTCTTT.